The rows below give T cell receptor beta chains drawn from one sample of a study of technical replicates of blood from a few donors. Repertoires were generated with immunoSEQ multiplex PCR, while TCRdb's copy carries only in-frame clones and drops some. In the table there are 85,000 to 100,000 clones, 85% to 95% of which are singletons. The sequencing input was T cells isolated from PBMCs. These TCRs come from a human donor in good health. Both conserved end residues are part of each CDR3. The order of the fields is D gene, clone size, J gene, V gene, CDR3 protein, CDR3 DNA. A D gene is named only where the DNA matches it firmly. Expanded clones get a size class; other rows say once, few or many, or leave the size out.

D: .; size: .; J: TRBJ2-7; V: TRBV5-1; CDR3: CASSLERQYEQYF; DNA: TGCGCCAGCAGCTTGGAACGCCAGTACGAGCAGTACTTC
D: .; size: once; J: TRBJ2-5; V: TRBV28; CDR3: CASSLPPGNQETQYF; DNA: TGTGCCAGCAGTTTACCCCCAGGGAACCAAGAGACCCAGTACTTC
D: .; size: .; J: TRBJ1-1; V: TRBV5-1; CDR3: CASSSRRFPGQLLDTEAFF; DNA: TGCGCCAGCAGCTCGCGACGCTTTCCGGGACAACTATTGGACACTGAAGCTTTCTTT
D: TRBD1; size: once; J: TRBJ1-4; V: TRBV2; CDR3: CASSRVPQGGKNEKLFF; DNA: TGTGCCAGCAGTCGAGTCCCTCAGGGGGGTAAGAATGAAAAACTGTTTTTT
D: .; size: .; J: TRBJ1-1; V: TRBV6-5; CDR3: CASSYSIGTGAFF; DNA: TGTGCCAGCAGTTACTCGATCGGAACGGGGGCTTTCTTT
D: .; size: .; J: TRBJ2-1; V: TRBV28; CDR3: CASSPLGGPYNEQFF; DNA: TGTGCCAGCAGTCCCCTTGGAGGGCCCTACAATGAGCAGTTCTTC
D: .; size: .; J: TRBJ2-3; V: TRBV11-3; CDR3: CASSMGLASTDTQYF; DNA: TGTGCCAGCAGCATGGGACTGGCTAGCACAGATACGCAGTATTTT
D: TRBD2; size: once; J: TRBJ2-5; V: TRBV28; CDR3: CASSSLPRASGQETQYF; DNA: TGTGCCAGCAGTTCCCTTCCCCGGGCTAGCGGCCAAGAGACCCAGTACTTC
D: .; size: .; J: TRBJ2-7; V: TRBV14; CDR3: CASSGLPSEQYF; DNA: TGTGCCAGCAGCGGACTGCCCTCCGAGCAGTACTTC
D: TRBD2; size: .; J: TRBJ2-1; V: TRBV5-1; CDR3: CASSLPSGRAEAHEQFF; DNA: TGCGCCAGCAGCTTGCCTAGCGGGAGGGCCGAGGCCCATGAGCAGTTCTTC
D: TRBD2; size: .; J: TRBJ2-2; V: TRBV9; CDR3: CASSVPSGSEGELFF; DNA: TGTGCCAGCAGCGTCCCTAGCGGGAGTGAAGGGGAGCTGTTTTTT
D: .; size: .; J: TRBJ2-3; V: TRBV7-9; CDR3: CASSLSLPHTDTQYF; DNA: TGTGCCAGCAGCTTATCCCTACCTCACACAGATACGCAGTATTTT
D: .; size: .; J: TRBJ1-5; V: TRBV5-6; CDR3: CASSLVKNSNQPQHF; DNA: TGTGCCAGCAGCTTGGTTAAAAATAGCAATCAGCCCCAGCATTTT
D: TRBD1; size: .; J: TRBJ1-4; V: TRBV28; CDR3: CASSPQGAYNEKLFF; DNA: TGTGCCAGCAGTCCTCAGGGGGCCTATAATGAAAAACTGTTTTTT
D: TRBD1; size: .; J: TRBJ2-4; V: TRBV14; CDR3: CASSHQGVQNIQYF; DNA: TGTGCCAGCAGCCACCAGGGGGTCCAAAACATTCAGTACTTC
D: TRBD1; size: .; J: TRBJ2-7; V: TRBV4-1; CDR3: CASRPGQGVSYEQYF; DNA: TGCGCCAGCAGACCGGGACAGGGGGTTTCCTACGAGCAGTACTTC
D: TRBD1; size: .; J: TRBJ1-1; V: TRBV30; CDR3: CAWTSDRVGTAFF; DNA: TGTGCCTGGACCTCGGACAGGGTTGGTACGGCTTTCTTT
D: .; size: .; J: TRBJ1-2; V: TRBV10-3; CDR3: CAITTTLDSGYTF; DNA: TGTGCCATCACAACCACGTTGGACAGTGGCTACACCTTC
D: .; size: .; J: TRBJ1-1; V: TRBV30; CDR3: CAWSGGWPRGVLRHRNTEAFF; DNA: TGTGCCTGGAGTGGGGGGTGGCCCAGGGGAGTCCTTCGACATAGGAACACTGAAGCTTTCTTT
D: .; size: .; J: TRBJ1-2; V: TRBV9; CDR3: CASSVAEGRNYGYTF; DNA: TGTGCCAGCAGCGTAGCGGAGGGGCGTAACTATGGCTACACCTTC
D: .; size: .; J: TRBJ2-7; V: TRBV13; CDR3: CASTVGGSSYEQYF; DNA: TGTGCCAGCACCGTCGGTGGGAGCTCCTACGAGCAGTACTTC
D: .; size: .; J: TRBJ2-7; V: TRBV4-1; CDR3: CASSPLGSGIYEQYF; DNA: TGCGCCAGCAGCCCCCTAGGGTCGGGGATCTACGAGCAGTACTTC
D: .; size: .; J: TRBJ2-1; V: TRBV4-2; CDR3: CASSQAGGIYNEQFF; DNA: TGTGCCAGCAGCCAAGCCGGAGGAATATACAATGAGCAGTTCTTC
D: .; size: .; J: TRBJ2-7; V: TRBV28; CDR3: CASSAGAVEQYF; DNA: TGTGCCAGCAGTGCAGGAGCGGTAGAGCAGTACTTC
D: .; size: .; J: TRBJ2-3; V: TRBV9; CDR3: CASSVVKDTQYF; DNA: TGTGCCAGCAGCGTAGTTAAAGATACGCAGTATTTT
D: .; size: .; J: TRBJ1-1; V: TRBV5-4; CDR3: CASSSPITGTRNTEAFF; DNA: TGTGCCAGCAGCTCGCCTATCACGGGGACAAGGAACACTGAAGCTTTCTTT
D: TRBD1; size: .; J: TRBJ2-1; V: TRBV5-1; CDR3: CASDRGAGYNEQFF; DNA: TGCGCCAGTGACAGGGGAGCAGGATACAATGAGCAGTTCTTC
D: TRBD1; size: .; J: TRBJ1-5; V: TRBV19; CDR3: CASSFAGGNQPQHF; DNA: TGTGCCAGTAGTTTTGCAGGGGGAAATCAGCCCCAGCATTTT
D: .; size: .; J: TRBJ2-7; V: TRBV4-1; CDR3: CASSQDSSRSYEQYF; DNA: TGCGCCAGCAGCCAAGATTCTAGTCGGAGCTACGAGCAGTACTTC
D: TRBD1; size: .; J: TRBJ1-2; V: TRBV29-1; CDR3: CSAGTGHLSYGYTF; DNA: TGCAGCGCGGGGACAGGGCACCTCAGCTATGGCTACACCTTC
D: TRBD1; size: .; J: TRBJ1-6; V: TRBV7-3; CDR3: CASSFTGGALHF; DNA: TGTGCCAGCAGCTTTACAGGGGGTGCCCTCCACTTT
D: .; size: .; J: TRBJ2-4; V: TRBV5-6; CDR3: CASSFLQGPNIQYF; DNA: TGTGCCAGCAGCTTCCTACAGGGACCTAACATTCAGTACTTC
D: .; size: .; J: TRBJ2-3; V: TRBV27; CDR3: CASRPPMGPLWTDTQYF; DNA: TGTGCCAGCCGCCCACCCATGGGCCCGCTTTGGACAGATACGCAGTATTTT
D: TRBD1; size: .; J: TRBJ2-7; V: TRBV18; CDR3: CASSPPGQDRYEQYF; DNA: TGTGCCAGCTCACCACCGGGACAGGACAGATACGAGCAGTACTTC
D: .; size: .; J: TRBJ2-7; V: TRBV4-2; CDR3: CASSQESGSGQYEQYF; DNA: TGTGCCAGCAGCCAAGAGTCAGGAAGCGGGCAGTACGAGCAGTACTTC
D: .; size: .; J: TRBJ1-5; V: TRBV27; CDR3: CASSLSSTGSTAPQHF; DNA: TGTGCCAGCAGTTTATCGTCTACAGGATCCACGGCGCCCCAGCATTTT
D: TRBD1; size: .; J: TRBJ1-4; V: TRBV7-9; CDR3: CASSTRSDRGRLNEKLFF; DNA: TGTGCCAGCAGCACTCGCTCCGACAGGGGGCGATTGAATGAAAAACTGTTTTTT
D: .; size: .; J: TRBJ1-5; V: TRBV2; CDR3: CASSGNLAGNQPQHF; DNA: TGTGCCAGCAGTGGTAATCTAGCCGGCAATCAGCCCCAGCATTTT
D: .; size: .; J: TRBJ1-5; V: TRBV7-9; CDR3: CASSFEQGPQHF; DNA: TGTGCCAGCAGCTTCGAACAGGGCCCGCAGCATTTT
D: .; size: .; J: TRBJ2-3; V: TRBV6-5; CDR3: CASRSGVEVYTQYF; DNA: TGTGCCAGCCGATCAGGGGTCGAGGTGTATACGCAGTATTTT
D: .; size: .; J: TRBJ2-7; V: TRBV7-9; CDR3: CASSLVVQGLYEQYF; DNA: TGTGCCAGCAGCTTGGTGGTGCAGGGACTCTACGAGCAGTACTTC
D: TRBD1; size: .; J: TRBJ2-7; V: TRBV5-1; CDR3: CASNTGAHEQYF; DNA: TGCGCCAGCAACACAGGGGCCCACGAGCAGTACTTC
D: TRBD1; size: .; J: TRBJ1-1; V: TRBV15; CDR3: CATSRKDRGYTEAFF; DNA: TGTGCCACCAGTAGAAAGGACAGGGGTTACACTGAAGCTTTCTTT
D: TRBD1; size: .; J: TRBJ1-2; V: TRBV7-9; CDR3: CASSLDRGQRYGYTF; DNA: TGTGCCAGCAGCTTAGACAGGGGACAACGGTATGGCTACACCTTC
D: .; size: few; J: TRBJ2-1; V: TRBV28; CDR3: CASSLGGRRNNEQFF; DNA: TGTGCCAGCAGTTTAGGTGGGAGAAGGAACAATGAGCAGTTCTTC
D: .; size: .; J: TRBJ2-7; V: TRBV7-9; CDR3: CASSQQGSEQYF; DNA: TGTGCCAGCAGTCAACAGGGTAGCGAGCAGTACTTC
D: .; size: .; J: TRBJ2-3; V: TRBV27; CDR3: CASSFSRGTQYF; DNA: TGTGCCAGCAGTTTTTCGCGGGGTACGCAGTATTTT
D: .; size: .; J: TRBJ2-2; V: TRBV2; CDR3: CASSVGLANTGELFF; DNA: TGTGCCAGCAGTGTGGGGCTAGCGAACACCGGGGAGCTGTTTTTT